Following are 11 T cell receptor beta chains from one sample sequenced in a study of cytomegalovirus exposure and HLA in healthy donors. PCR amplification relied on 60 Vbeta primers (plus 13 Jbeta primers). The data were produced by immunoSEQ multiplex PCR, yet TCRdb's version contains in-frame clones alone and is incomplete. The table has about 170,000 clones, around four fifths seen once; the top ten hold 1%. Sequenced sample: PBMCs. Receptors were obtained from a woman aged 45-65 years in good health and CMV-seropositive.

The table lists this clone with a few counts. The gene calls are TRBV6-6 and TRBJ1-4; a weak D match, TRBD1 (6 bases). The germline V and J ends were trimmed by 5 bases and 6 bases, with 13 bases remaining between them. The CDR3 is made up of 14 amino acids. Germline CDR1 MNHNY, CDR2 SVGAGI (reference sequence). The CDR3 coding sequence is TGTGCCAGCAGTCCCCGGGGGGCTGATGAAAAACTGTTTTTT. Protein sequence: CASSPRGADEKLFF.

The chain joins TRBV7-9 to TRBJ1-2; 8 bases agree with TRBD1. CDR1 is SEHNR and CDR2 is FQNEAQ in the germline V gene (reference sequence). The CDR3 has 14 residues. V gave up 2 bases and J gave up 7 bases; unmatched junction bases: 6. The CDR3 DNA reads TGTGCCAGCAGCTTATCAGGGGGCCAGCGTGGCTACACCTTC. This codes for CASSLSGGQRGYTF. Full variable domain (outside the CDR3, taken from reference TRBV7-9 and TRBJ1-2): DTGVSQNPRHKITKRGQNVTFRCDPISEHNRLYWYRQTLGQGPEFLTYFQNEAQLEKSRLLSDRFSAERPKGSFSTLEIQRTEQGDSAMYLCASSLSGGQRGYTFGSGTRLTVV.

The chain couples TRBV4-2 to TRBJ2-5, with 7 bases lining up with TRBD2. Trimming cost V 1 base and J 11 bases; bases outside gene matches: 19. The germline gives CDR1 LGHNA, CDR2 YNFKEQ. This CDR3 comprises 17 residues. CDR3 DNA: TGTGCCAGCAGCCAAGTCCTCCGCGGTAGCGGGCCCCCCAAGCAGTACTTC. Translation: CASSQVLRGSGPPKQYF.

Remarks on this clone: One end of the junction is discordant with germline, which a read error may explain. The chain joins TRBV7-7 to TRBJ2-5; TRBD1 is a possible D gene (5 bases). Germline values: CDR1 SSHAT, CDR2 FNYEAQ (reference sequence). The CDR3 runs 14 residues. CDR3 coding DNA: TGTGCTAGCAGTGTCCAGGGTGCGAAAGAGACCCAGTACTTC. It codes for CASSVQGAKETQYF.

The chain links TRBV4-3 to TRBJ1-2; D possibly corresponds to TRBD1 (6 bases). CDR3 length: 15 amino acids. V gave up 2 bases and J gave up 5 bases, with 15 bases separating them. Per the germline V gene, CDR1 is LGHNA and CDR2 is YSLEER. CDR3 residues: CASSQQRRGAYGYTF. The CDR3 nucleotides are TGCGCCAGCAGCCAACAAAGGCGGGGGGCTTATGGCTACACCTTC.

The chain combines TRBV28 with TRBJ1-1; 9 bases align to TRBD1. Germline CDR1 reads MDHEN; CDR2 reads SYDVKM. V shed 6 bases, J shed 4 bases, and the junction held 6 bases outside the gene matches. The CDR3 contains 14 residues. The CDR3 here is CASRGTGSGTEAFF. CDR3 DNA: TGTGCCAGCAGAGGGACAGGGTCGGGCACTGAAGCTTTCTTT.

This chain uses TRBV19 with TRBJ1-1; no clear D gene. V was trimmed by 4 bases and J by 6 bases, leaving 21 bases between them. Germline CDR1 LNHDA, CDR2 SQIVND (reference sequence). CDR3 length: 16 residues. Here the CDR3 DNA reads TGTGCCAGTAGTACCTACAAGGTTCGGGGTGACGCTGAAGCTTTCTTT. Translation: CASSTYKVRGDAEAFF.

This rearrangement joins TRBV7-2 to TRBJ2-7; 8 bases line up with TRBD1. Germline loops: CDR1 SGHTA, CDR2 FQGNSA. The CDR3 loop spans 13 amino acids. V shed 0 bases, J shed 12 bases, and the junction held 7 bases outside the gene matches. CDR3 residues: CASSLAPTGVRYF. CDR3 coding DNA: TGTGCCAGCAGCTTAGCGCCGACAGGGGTAAGGTACTTC.

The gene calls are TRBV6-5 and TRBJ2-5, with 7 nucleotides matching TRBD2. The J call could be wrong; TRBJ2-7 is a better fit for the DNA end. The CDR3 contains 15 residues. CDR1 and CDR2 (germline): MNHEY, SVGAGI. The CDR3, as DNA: TGTGCCAGCAGACCCTTTACAGCGGGGTCTTACGAGCAGTACTTC. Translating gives CASRPFTAGSYEQYF.

Here the CDR3 DNA reads TGCGCCAGCAGCCGGGGGGCTGGACAAATAAGCACAGATACGCAGTATTTT. This codes for CASSRGAGQISTDTQYF. The chain recombines TRBV5-1 with TRBJ2-3; D is possibly TRBD2 (7 bases). The CDR3 runs 17 residues. Germline V gives CDR1 SGHRS, CDR2 YFSETQ. Between the trimmed V and J ends, which lost 4 bases and 0 bases, there was a span of 18 bases. Full variable domain (remainder filled in from reference TRBV5-1 and TRBJ2-3): KAGVTQTPRYLIKTRGQQVTLSCSPISGHRSVSWYQQTPGQGLQFLFEYFSETQRNKGNFPGRFSGRQFSNSRSEMNVSTLELGDSALYLCASSRGAGQISTDTQYFGPGTRLTVL.

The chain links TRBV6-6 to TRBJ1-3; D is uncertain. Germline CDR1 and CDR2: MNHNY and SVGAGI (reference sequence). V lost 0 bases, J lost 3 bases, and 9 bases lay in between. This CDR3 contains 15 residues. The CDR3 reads CASSYSLASGNTIYF. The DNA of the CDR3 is TGTGCCAGCAGTTACTCCCTTGCTAGTGGAAACACCATATATTTT.